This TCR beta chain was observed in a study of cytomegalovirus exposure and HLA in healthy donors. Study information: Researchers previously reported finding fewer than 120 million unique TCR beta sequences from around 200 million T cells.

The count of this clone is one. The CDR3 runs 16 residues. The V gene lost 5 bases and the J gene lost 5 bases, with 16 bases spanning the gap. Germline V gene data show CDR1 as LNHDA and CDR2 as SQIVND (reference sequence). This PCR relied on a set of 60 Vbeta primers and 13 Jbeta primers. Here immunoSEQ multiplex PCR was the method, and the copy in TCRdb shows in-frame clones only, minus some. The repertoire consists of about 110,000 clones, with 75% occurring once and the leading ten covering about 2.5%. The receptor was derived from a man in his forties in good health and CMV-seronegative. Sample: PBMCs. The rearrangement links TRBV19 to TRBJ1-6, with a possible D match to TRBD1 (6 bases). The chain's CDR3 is CASSLRQENNNSPLHF. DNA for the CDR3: TGTGCCAGTAGTTTGAGACAGGAAAACAATAATTCACCCCTCCACTTT.